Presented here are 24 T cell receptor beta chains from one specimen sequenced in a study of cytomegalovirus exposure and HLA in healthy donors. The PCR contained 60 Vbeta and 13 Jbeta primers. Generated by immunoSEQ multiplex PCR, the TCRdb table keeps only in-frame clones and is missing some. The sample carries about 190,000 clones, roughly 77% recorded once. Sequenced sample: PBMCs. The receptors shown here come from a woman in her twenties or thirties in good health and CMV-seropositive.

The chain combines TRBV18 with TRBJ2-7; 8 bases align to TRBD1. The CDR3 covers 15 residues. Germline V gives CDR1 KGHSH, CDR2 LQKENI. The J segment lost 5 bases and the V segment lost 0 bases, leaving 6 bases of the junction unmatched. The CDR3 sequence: CASSPPAGGIHEQYF. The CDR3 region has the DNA TGTGCCAGCTCACCACCGGCAGGGGGCATCCACGAGCAGTACTTC.

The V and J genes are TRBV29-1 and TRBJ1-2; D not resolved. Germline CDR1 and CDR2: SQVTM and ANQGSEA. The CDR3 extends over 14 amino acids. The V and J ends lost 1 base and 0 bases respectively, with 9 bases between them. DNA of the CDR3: TGCAGCGTTGAAGGCCGCCAGGCTAACTATGGCTACACCTTC. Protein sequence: CSVEGRQANYGYTF.

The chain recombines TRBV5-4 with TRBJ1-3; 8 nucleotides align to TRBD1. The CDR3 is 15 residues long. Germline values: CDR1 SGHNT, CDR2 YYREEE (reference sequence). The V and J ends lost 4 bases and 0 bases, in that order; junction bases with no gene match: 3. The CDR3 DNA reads TGTGCCAGCAGCGCACAGGGGGACTCTGGAAACACCATATATTTT. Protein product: CASSAQGDSGNTIYF. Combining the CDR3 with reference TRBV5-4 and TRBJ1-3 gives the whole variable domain ETGVTQSPTHLIKTRGQQVTLRCSSQSGHNTVSWYQQALGQGPQFIFQYYREEENGRGNFPPRFSGLQFPNYSSELNVNALELDDSALYLCASSAQGDSGNTIYFGEGSWLTVV.

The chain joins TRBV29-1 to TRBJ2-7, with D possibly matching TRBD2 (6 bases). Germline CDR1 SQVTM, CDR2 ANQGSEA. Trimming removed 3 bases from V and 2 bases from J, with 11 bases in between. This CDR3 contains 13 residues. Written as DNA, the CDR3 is TGCAGCGTTGAGGAGGGCAATACCTACGAGCAGTACTTC. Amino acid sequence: CSVEEGNTYEQYF.

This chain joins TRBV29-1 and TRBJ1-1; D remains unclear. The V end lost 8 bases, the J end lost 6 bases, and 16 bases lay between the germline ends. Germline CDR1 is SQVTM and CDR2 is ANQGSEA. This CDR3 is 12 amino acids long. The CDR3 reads CSTEGLNAEAFF. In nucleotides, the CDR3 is TGCAGCACGGAGGGCCTTAACGCTGAAGCTTTCTTT. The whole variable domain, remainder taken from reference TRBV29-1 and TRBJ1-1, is SAVISQKPSRDICQRGTSLTIQCQVDSQVTMMFWYRQQPGQSLTLIATANQGSEATYESGFVIDKFPISRPNLTFSTLTVSNMSPEDSSIYLCSTEGLNAEAFFGQGTRLTVV.

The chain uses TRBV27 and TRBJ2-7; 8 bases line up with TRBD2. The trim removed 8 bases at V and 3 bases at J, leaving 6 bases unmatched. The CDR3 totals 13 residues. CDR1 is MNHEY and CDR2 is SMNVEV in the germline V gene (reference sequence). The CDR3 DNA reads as TGTGCCAGCCAACTCCGGGGGGGCTACGAGCAGTACTTC. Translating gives CASQLRGGYEQYF.

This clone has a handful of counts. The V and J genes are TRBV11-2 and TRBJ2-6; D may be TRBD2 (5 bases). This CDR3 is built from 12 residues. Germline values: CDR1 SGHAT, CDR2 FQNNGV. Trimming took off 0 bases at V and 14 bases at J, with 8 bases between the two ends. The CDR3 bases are TGTGCCAGCAGCTTAGATTCGGGGATCCTGACTTTC. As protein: CASSLDSGILTF.

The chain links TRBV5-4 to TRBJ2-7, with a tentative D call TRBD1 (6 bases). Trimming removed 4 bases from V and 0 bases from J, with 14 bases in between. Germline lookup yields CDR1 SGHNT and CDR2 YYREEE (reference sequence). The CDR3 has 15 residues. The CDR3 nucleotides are TGTGCCAGCAGCCCCTTGGGGGCACCCTCCTACGAGCAGTACTTC. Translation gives CASSPLGAPSYEQYF.

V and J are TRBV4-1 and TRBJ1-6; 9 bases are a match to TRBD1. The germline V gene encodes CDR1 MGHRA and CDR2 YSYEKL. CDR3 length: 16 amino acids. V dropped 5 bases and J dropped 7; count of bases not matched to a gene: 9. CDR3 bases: TGCGCCAGCAGCGTCGGGACAGGGTTTAAGAATTCACCCCTCCACTTT. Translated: CASSVGTGFKNSPLHF.

CDR3 loop: CASSTSGSRYTQYF. The CDR3 coding sequence is TGTGCCAGCAGTACTAGCGGGTCCAGGTATACGCAGTATTTT. This chain connects TRBV5-6 to TRBJ2-3; TRBD2 matches 9 bases. The CDR3 consists of 14 residues. V was clipped by 5 bases and J by 7 bases; unmatched bases: 8. CDR1 and CDR2 (germline): SGHDT, YYEEEE.

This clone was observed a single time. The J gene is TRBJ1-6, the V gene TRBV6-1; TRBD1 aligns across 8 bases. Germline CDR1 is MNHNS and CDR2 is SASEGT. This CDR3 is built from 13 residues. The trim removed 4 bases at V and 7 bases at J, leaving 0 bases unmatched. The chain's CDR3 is CASSGTGNSPLHF. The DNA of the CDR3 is TGTGCCAGCAGTGGGACAGGGAATTCACCCCTCCACTTT.

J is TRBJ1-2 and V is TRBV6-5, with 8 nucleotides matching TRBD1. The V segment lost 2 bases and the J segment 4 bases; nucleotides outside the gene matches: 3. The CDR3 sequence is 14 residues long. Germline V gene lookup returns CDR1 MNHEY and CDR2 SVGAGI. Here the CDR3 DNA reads TGTGCCAGCAGTTACAGAGGGACAGGCTATGGCTACACCTTC. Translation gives CASSYRGTGYGYTF.

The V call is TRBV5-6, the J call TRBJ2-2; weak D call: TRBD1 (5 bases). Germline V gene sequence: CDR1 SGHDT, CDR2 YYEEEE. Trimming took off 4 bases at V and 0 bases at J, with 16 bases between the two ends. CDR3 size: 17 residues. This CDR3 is CASSPTAGIPNTGELFF. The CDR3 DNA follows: TGTGCCAGCAGCCCGACGGCAGGGATCCCGAACACCGGGGAGCTGTTTTTT.

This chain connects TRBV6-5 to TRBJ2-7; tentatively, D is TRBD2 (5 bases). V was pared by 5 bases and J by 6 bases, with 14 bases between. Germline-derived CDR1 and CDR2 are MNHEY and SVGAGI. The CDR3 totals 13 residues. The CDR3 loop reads CASSTLEGTEQYF. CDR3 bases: TGTGCCAGCAGTACCCTCGAGGGTACCGAGCAGTACTTC.

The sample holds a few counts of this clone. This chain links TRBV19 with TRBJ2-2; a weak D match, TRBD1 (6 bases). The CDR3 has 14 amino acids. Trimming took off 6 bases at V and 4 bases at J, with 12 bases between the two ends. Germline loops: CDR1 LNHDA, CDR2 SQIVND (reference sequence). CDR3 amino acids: CASSWTVFTGELFF. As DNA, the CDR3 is TGTGCCAGTAGCTGGACAGTCTTCACCGGGGAGCTGTTTTTT.

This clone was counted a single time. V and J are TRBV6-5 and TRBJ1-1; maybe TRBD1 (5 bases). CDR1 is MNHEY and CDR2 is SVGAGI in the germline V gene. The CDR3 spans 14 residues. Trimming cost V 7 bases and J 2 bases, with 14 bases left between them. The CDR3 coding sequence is TGTGCCAGCATCCAAGACAGAGCCAACACTGAAGCTTTCTTT. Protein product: CASIQDRANTEAFF.

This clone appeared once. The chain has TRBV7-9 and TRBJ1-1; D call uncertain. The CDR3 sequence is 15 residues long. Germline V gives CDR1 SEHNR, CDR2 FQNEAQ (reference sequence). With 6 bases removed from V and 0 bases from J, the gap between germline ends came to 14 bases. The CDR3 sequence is CASSLEGAVNTEAFF. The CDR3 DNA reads TGTGCCAGCAGTCTAGAGGGAGCCGTGAACACTGAAGCTTTCTTT.

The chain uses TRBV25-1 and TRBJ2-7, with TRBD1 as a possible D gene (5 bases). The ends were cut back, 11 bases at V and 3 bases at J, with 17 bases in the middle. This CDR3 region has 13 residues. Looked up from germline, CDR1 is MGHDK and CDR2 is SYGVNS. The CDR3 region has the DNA TGTGCCTCCTTAGGGCTACAGGACTACGAGCAGTACTTC. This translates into CASLGLQDYEQYF.

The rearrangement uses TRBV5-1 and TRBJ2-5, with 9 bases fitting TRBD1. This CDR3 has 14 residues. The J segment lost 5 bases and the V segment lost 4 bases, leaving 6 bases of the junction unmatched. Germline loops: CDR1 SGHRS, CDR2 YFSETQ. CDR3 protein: CASSIQGAGETQYF. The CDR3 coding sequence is TGCGCCAGCAGCATACAGGGGGCAGGGGAGACCCAGTACTTC.

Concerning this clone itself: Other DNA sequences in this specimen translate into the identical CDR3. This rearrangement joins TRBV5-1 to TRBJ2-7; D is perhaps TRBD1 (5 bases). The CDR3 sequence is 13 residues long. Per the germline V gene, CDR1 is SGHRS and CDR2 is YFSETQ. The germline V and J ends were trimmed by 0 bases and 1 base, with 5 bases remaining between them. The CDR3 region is CASSLGQSYEQYF. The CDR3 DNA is TGCGCCAGCAGCTTGGGACAGTCCTACGAGCAGTACTTC.

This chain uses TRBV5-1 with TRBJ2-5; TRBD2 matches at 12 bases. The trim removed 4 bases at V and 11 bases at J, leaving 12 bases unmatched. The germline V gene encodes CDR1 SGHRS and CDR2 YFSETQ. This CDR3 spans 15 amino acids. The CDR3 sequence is CASSGTSGRRWEQYF. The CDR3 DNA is TGCGCCAGCAGCGGAACTAGCGGGAGGAGGTGGGAGCAGTACTTC.

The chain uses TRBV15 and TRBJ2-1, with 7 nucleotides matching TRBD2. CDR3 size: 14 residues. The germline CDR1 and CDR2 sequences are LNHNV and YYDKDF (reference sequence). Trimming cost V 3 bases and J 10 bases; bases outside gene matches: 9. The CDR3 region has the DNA TGTGCCACCAGCAGGGGCGGGAGAGCCATCGAGCAGTTCTTC. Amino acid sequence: CATSRGGRAIEQFF. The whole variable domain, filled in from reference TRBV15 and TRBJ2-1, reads DAMVIQNPRYQVTQFGKPVTLSCSQTLNHNVMYWYQQKSSQAPKLLFHYYDKDFNNEADTPDNFQSRRPNTSFCFLDIRSPGLGDTAMYLCATSRGGRAIEQFFGPGTRLTVL.

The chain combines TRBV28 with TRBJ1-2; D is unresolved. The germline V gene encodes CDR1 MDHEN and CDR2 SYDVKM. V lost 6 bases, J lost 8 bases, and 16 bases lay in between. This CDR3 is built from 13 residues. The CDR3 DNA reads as TGTGCCAGCAGCCTAGGTGCGGTCGGGGGCTACACCTTC. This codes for CASSLGAVGGYTF.

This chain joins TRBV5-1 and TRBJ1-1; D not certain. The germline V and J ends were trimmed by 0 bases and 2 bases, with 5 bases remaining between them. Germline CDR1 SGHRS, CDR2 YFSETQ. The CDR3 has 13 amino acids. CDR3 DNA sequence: TGCGCCAGCAGCTTGGATGTAAACACTGAAGCTTTCTTT. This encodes CASSLDVNTEAFF. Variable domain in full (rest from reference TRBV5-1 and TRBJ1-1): KAGVTQTPRYLIKTRGQQVTLSCSPISGHRSVSWYQQTPGQGLQFLFEYFSETQRNKGNFPGRFSGRQFSNSRSEMNVSTLELGDSALYLCASSLDVNTEAFFGQGTRLTVV.